Listed below are T cell receptor beta chains from one sample, sequenced in a study of CD8 T cells in ankylosing spondylitis. One entry per CDR3 protein, called by TCRdb with MiXCR from the 5' RACE reads. The table has about 130,000 distinct CDR3 sequences, 6.5% to 9% seen once. Specimen: blood, either unsorted or a sorted T cell fraction (not recorded which). The receptors stem from a male donor with ankylosing spondylitis or in good health (not recorded which). CDR3s include the opening cysteine and the closing phenylalanine or tryptophan. The D gene is left open where the match is weak. Expanded clones are given a class, and other clones once, few, many or no size at all.

clone_size	d_call	j_call	v_call	cdr3_nt	cdr3_aa
many	NA	TRBJ2-7	TRBV25-1	TGTGCCAGCAGTGACGGACGCAGACCCTACGAGCAGTACTTC	CASSDGRRPYEQYF
many	TRBD2	TRBJ2-7	TRBV9	TGTGCCAGCAGCCCCAAAGGGCTAGCGGCCTACGAGCAGTACTTC	CASSPKGLAAYEQYF
many	NA	TRBJ2-5	TRBV20-1	TGCAGTGCTAGAGGAGGGGCTCGGGAGACCCAGTACTTC	CSARGGARETQYF
many	NA	TRBJ2-4	TRBV2	TGTGCCAGCAGTGAGCGCCAGTCAAAAAACATTCAGTACTTC	CASSERQSKNIQYF
NA	NA	TRBJ2-1	TRBV30	TGTGCCTGGAGGGGGGACTACGGGACAAACAATGAGCAGTTCTTC	CAWRGDYGTNNEQFF
many	TRBD2	TRBJ2-3	TRBV5-1	TGCGCCAGCAGCTTGGCCCCCGGACTAGCGGCCAACACAGATACGCAGTATTTT	CASSLAPGLAANTDTQYF
many	NA	TRBJ1-1	TRBV29-1	TGCAGCGTTGCCGGCAGTTTGAACACTGAAGCTTTCTTT	CSVAGSLNTEAFF
many	TRBD2	TRBJ2-5	TRBV5-6	TGTGCCAGCAGCTTGATACTCCGCGGGGGGAAAGAGACCCAGTACTTC	CASSLILRGGKETQYF
many	TRBD1	TRBJ1-4	TRBV9	TGTGCCAGCAGCCCCCGGACAGGGGAGGAAAAACTGTTTTTT	CASSPRTGEEKLFF
many	TRBD2	TRBJ2-1	TRBV5-1	TGCGCCAGCAATGGACTAGCAGGCAATGAGCAGTTCTTC	CASNGLAGNEQFF
many	NA	TRBJ2-1	TRBV5-1	TGCGCCAGCAGGGAGGGGGGCTGGTCCTACAATGAGCAGTTCTTC	CASREGGWSYNEQFF
many	TRBD1	TRBJ2-1	TRBV5-1	TGCGCCAGCAGGTCCGGGACAGGGGATGGGGAGCAGTTCTTC	CASRSGTGDGEQFF
NA	NA	TRBJ1-6	TRBV7-2	TGTGCCAGCAGCTTGGGGAGTTCGACCAATTCACCCCTCCACTTT	CASSLGSSTNSPLHF